Following are 10 T cell receptor beta chains from one sample sequenced in a study of beta chain features in type 1 diabetes. Overall study findings and caveats: Shortening of TCRB CDR3s, moderate but significant, appeared in all four CD4+ subsets of Type 1 diabetes patients.

Expressed TCRB transcripts were sequenced, since all the RNA that had been isolated was reverse transcribed. Measured with immunoSEQ multiplex PCR; TCRdb has only the in-frame clones, and not every one. The sample includes a few hundred thousand clones, roughly 15% of them seen just once. Which antigens these TCRs recognize remains unknown. Sequenced sample: naive CD4+ T cells from blood. The receptor source for this set is a man aged 18-30 years with type 1 diabetes.

The chain links TRBV28 to TRBJ2-7; TRBD1 matches 9 bases. This CDR3 is built from 14 residues. V lost 5 bases and J lost 3; bases outside the gene matches: 5. Germline values: CDR1 MDHEN, CDR2 SYDVKM. Written as DNA, the CDR3 is TGTGCCAGCAGTCCCTGGGACAGGGACTACGAGCAGTACTTC. It is translated as CASSPWDRDYEQYF.

This clone was detected only a few times. V usage is TRBV27 and J usage is TRBJ2-6; 8 bases are shared with TRBD2. This CDR3 has 17 residues. The ends lost 7 bases at V and 2 bases at J; junction bases unmatched: 10. Germline V CDR1 and CDR2: MNHEY, SMNVEV (reference sequence). The CDR3 region has the DNA TGTGCCAGCAACTCCGGAGCGCGGGAGGCTGGGGCCAACGTCCTGACTTTC. This encodes CASNSGAREAGANVLTF.

This clone turned up a few times. This chain uses TRBV5-4 with TRBJ2-2; TRBD2 might be the D (5 bases). The germline V and J ends were trimmed by 0 bases and 2 bases, with 11 bases remaining between them. From germline, CDR1 is SGHNT and CDR2 YYREEE (reference sequence). The length of the CDR3 is 16 residues. The CDR3, as DNA: TGTGCCAGCAGCTTGGCTCCGGGGAAAAACACCGGGGAGCTGTTTTTT. It yields the protein CASSLAPGKNTGELFF.

V gene TRBV11-2 combines with J gene TRBJ2-6, with unresolved D. This CDR3 has 13 amino acids. Germline CDR1 and CDR2: SGHAT and FQNNGV. With 5 bases removed from V and 6 bases from J, the gap between germline ends came to 8 bases. The CDR3 region is CASSPLTANVLTF. The CDR3 DNA is TGTGCCAGCAGCCCCCTAACGGCCAACGTCCTGACTTTC. Complete variable domain (other parts from reference TRBV11-2 and TRBJ2-6): EAGVAQSPRYKIIEKRQSVAFWCNPISGHATLYWYQQILGQGPKLLIQFQNNGVVDDSQLPKDRFSAERLKGVDSTLKIQPAKLEDSAVYLCASSPLTANVLTFGAGSRLTVL.

The chain links TRBV2 to TRBJ2-1; 10 bases line up with TRBD2. The trim removed 2 bases at V and 8 bases at J, leaving 12 bases unmatched. The CDR3 contains 17 residues. CDR1 is SNHLY and CDR2 is FYNNEI in the germline V gene. CDR3 in amino acids: CASSEWRAGGSGDEQFF. Here the CDR3 DNA reads TGTGCCAGCAGTGAATGGCGAGCGGGAGGGAGTGGCGATGAGCAGTTCTTC.

The chain couples TRBV30 to TRBJ2-1; 7 bases line up with TRBD1. CDR3 length: 17 residues. V gave up 1 base and J gave up 6 bases; unmatched junction bases: 15. CDR1 and CDR2 from the germline V gene are GTSNPN and SVGIG (reference sequence). The CDR3 sequence is CAWSEVQAGGGGNEQFF. In nucleotides, the CDR3 is TGTGCCTGGAGTGAGGTCCAGGCAGGGGGTGGAGGCAATGAGCAGTTCTTC.

CDR3 region: CSVGWRLAGYNEQFF. The CDR3 nucleotides are TGCAGCGTTGGGTGGCGGCTAGCGGGATACAATGAGCAGTTCTTC. The V and J genes are TRBV29-1 and TRBJ2-1; 9 bases map to TRBD2. The V segment lost 4 bases and the J segment 4 bases; nucleotides outside the gene matches: 8. The CDR3 contains 15 residues. Germline loops: CDR1 SQVTM, CDR2 ANQGSEA.

V and J are TRBV4-1 and TRBJ2-3, with 7 positions matching TRBD1. This CDR3 contains 18 residues. V lost 3 bases and J lost 3; bases outside the gene matches: 15. Germline CDR1 and CDR2: MGHRA and YSYEKL. CDR3 in DNA: TGCGCCAGCAGCCACCACGAGGACAGGACCGTGAGGACAGATACGCAGTATTTT. Protein: CASSHHEDRTVRTDTQYF.

The chain employs TRBV11-2 and TRBJ2-1, with D possibly being TRBD2 (6 bases). Trimming took off 7 bases at V and 2 bases at J, with 15 bases between the two ends. In germline, CDR1 is SGHAT, CDR2 FQNNGV. The CDR3 sequence is 15 residues long. In nucleotides, the CDR3 is TGTGCCAGCATGGAGGAGGGAATGCCCTACAATGAGCAGTTCTTC. This encodes CASMEEGMPYNEQFF.

This clone was counted between two and nine times. The rearrangement joins TRBV11-2 to TRBJ1-1; D is ambiguous. The germline gives CDR1 SGHAT, CDR2 FQNNGV. This CDR3 has 12 amino acids. Trimming removed 0 bases at V and 8 bases at J, with 7 bases between. CDR3 loop: CASSLDRVEAFF. The DNA for the CDR3 is TGTGCCAGCAGCTTAGATCGAGTCGAAGCTTTCTTT.